The 16 T cell receptor beta chains listed next were all sequenced from one sample in a study of sequential checkpoint blockade in melanoma. Sequenced by immunoSEQ multiplex PCR; TCRdb stores in-frame clones only, minus some. The sample has tens of thousands of clones; about 83% are singletons. Treatment indicated: randomized to nivolumab then ipilimumab (arm A) or the reverse (arm B). The sequences come from CD8+ T cells sorted from blood (inferred from file names), collected from a patient given nivolumab and ipilimumab in sequence. The source is a human donor with melanoma.

Here the CDR3 reads CSVEGAGTAYEQYF. For the CDR3, the DNA is TGCAGCGTTGAAGGAGCGGGAACCGCCTACGAGCAGTACTTC. This chain connects TRBV29-1 to TRBJ2-7; 7 bases map to TRBD2. Trimming at V came to 1 base and at J to 2 bases, leaving 5 bases not matched to a gene. CDR3 size: 14 residues. Germline V gives CDR1 SQVTM, CDR2 ANQGSEA.

The gene calls are TRBV4-3 and TRBJ1-2, with TRBD1 identical over 9 bases. CDR1 and CDR2 (germline): LGHNA, YSLEER. The CDR3 is made up of 17 amino acids. V lost 2 bases to trimming and J lost 6 bases; unmatched junction nucleotides: 13. This CDR3 is CASSQSNGDRVSNGYTF. The CDR3 region has the DNA TGCGCCAGCAGCCAATCTAACGGGGACAGGGTGAGCAATGGCTACACCTTC.

The chain uses TRBV27 and TRBJ2-1, with 7 bases matching TRBD2. Trimming at V came to 5 bases and at J to 9 bases, leaving 13 bases not matched to a gene. The CDR3 sequence is 15 residues long. Germline V gene sequence: CDR1 MNHEY, CDR2 SMNVEV (reference sequence). The chain's CDR3 is CASSRGLSGSGEQFF. The DNA of the CDR3 is TGTGCCAGCAGTAGGGGACTAAGCGGGTCGGGTGAGCAGTTCTTC.

This chain connects TRBV4-1 to TRBJ2-7; D is perhaps TRBD2 (6 bases). Germline V gives CDR1 MGHRA, CDR2 YSYEKL. There are 13 residues in the CDR3. Trimming removed 1 base at V and 7 bases at J, with 11 bases between. In DNA form, the CDR3 reads TGCGCCAGCAGCCAAGCTGGCGCGGGGGAGCAGTACTTC. Its translation: CASSQAGAGEQYF.

This clone has only a few counts. V and J are TRBV27 and TRBJ2-1, with D uncertain. Per the germline V gene, CDR1 is MNHEY and CDR2 is SMNVEV (reference sequence). The CDR3 has 14 amino acids. The V gene lost 3 bases and the J gene lost 8 bases, with 14 bases spanning the gap. The CDR3: CASSFGVAFDEQFF. The CDR3 DNA is TGTGCCAGCAGTTTTGGAGTGGCTTTTGATGAGCAGTTCTTC.

The chain recombines TRBV5-8 with TRBJ2-1; D is possibly TRBD2 (6 bases). This CDR3 has 18 amino acids. Per germline, CDR1 SGHTS and CDR2 YDEGEE. Trimming removed 3 bases at V and 4 bases at J, with 23 bases between. The CDR3: CASSWAGFMVGGYNEQFF. The CDR3 bases are TGTGCCAGCAGCTGGGCCGGGTTCATGGTGGGGGGATACAATGAGCAGTTCTTC.

The chain links TRBV4-1 to TRBJ2-5; 14 nucleotides line up with TRBD2. The germline gives CDR1 MGHRA, CDR2 YSYEKL. Trimming cost V 1 base and J 5 bases; bases outside gene matches: 9. The CDR3 loop spans 18 amino acids. CDR3 loop: CASSQAGLAGGGGETQYF. In DNA, the CDR3 is TGCGCCAGCAGCCAAGCAGGACTAGCGGGAGGAGGTGGGGAGACCCAGTACTTC.

This clone was seen just once. This sequence joins TRBV10-2 and TRBJ1-5, with D possibly matching TRBD1 (6 bases). The germline gives CDR1 WSHSY, CDR2 SAAADI. The CDR3 has 15 residues. V lost 4 bases and J 5 bases, leaving 15 bases between the germline ends. CDR3 in DNA: TGCGCCAGCAGTGGTGGGACAACCACTGATCAGCCCCAGCATTTT. Its protein product is CASSGGTTTDQPQHF.

This chain connects TRBV5-4 to TRBJ1-2, with TRBD1 as a possible D gene (5 bases). The CDR3 consists of 15 residues. Germline V gives CDR1 SGHNT, CDR2 YYREEE (reference sequence). The germline V and J ends were trimmed by 3 bases and 0 bases, with 12 bases remaining between them. CDR3 protein: CASSYQGLANYGYTF. The DNA of the CDR3 is TGTGCCAGCAGCTACCAGGGCCTAGCTAACTATGGCTACACCTTC.

The genes are TRBV29-1 and TRBJ2-7, with D perhaps matching TRBD1 (6 bases). From germline, CDR1 is SQVTM and CDR2 ANQGSEA. The CDR3 contains 11 residues. V was trimmed by 8 bases and J by 4 bases, leaving 12 bases between them. CDR3 DNA: TGCAGCTACAGGGTTAGGTACGAGCAGTACTTC. Protein: CSYRVRYEQYF.

This chain uses TRBV7-9 with TRBJ2-5, with a tentative D call TRBD1 (5 bases). The better agreement between TRBJ2-7 and the DNA end casts doubt on the J call. CDR3 length: 13 amino acids. Germline loops: CDR1 SEHNR, CDR2 FQNEAQ (reference sequence). This CDR3 is CASSHDSSYEQYF. The CDR3 region has the DNA TGTGCCAGCAGCCATGACAGTTCCTACGAGCAGTACTTC.

Here the CDR3 DNA reads TGTGCCAGCAGCCAGGGTATGGGGGGAACCTACGAGCAGTACTTC. Translating it yields CASSQGMGGTYEQYF. The V call is TRBV14, the J call TRBJ2-7; a possible D gene is TRBD2 (6 bases). The CDR3 extends over 15 amino acids. Trimming removed 3 bases from V and 2 bases from J, with 14 bases in between. CDR1 and CDR2 (germline): SGHDN, FVKESK.

With regard to this clone: A read error may account for a junction end that differs from germline. The gene calls are TRBV11-2 and TRBJ2-7, with D possibly matching TRBD2 (5 bases). The germline V gene has CDR1 SGHAT and CDR2 FQNNGV. This CDR3 has 14 amino acids. CDR3 sequence: CASSLTGSSYGQYF. In nucleotides, the CDR3 is TGTGCCAGCAGCTTGACTGGGAGCTCCTACGGGCAGTACTTC.

The chain links TRBV27 to TRBJ2-2; the match to TRBD1 covers 7 bases. The CDR3 is 15 amino acids. V shed 8 bases, J shed 1 base, and the junction held 7 bases outside the gene matches. Looked up from germline, CDR1 is MNHEY and CDR2 is SMNVEV (reference sequence). The CDR3, as DNA: TGTGCCAGCCTCTCTGGGGACAGGAACACCGGGGAGCTGTTTTTT. Residues: CASLSGDRNTGELFF.

This chain uses TRBV11-2 with TRBJ2-3; 11 nucleotides line up with TRBD2. The CDR3 loop spans 17 amino acids. V lost 3 bases, J lost 2 bases, and 7 bases stayed unmatched. Germline V CDR1 and CDR2: SGHAT, FQNNGV. CDR3: CASSLWGLADSTDTQYF. Here the CDR3 DNA reads TGTGCCAGCAGCTTGTGGGGACTAGCGGATTCCACAGATACGCAGTATTTT.

The chain employs TRBV28 and TRBJ2-2; 12 bases map to TRBD2. Germline CDR1 is MDHEN and CDR2 is SYDVKM. The CDR3 has 16 amino acids. With V trimmed by 6 bases and J by 1 base, 3 bases remained unmatched. The CDR3 protein is CASSWGLAGNTGELFF. The CDR3 DNA follows: TGTGCCAGCAGCTGGGGACTAGCGGGGAACACCGGGGAGCTGTTTTTT.